The 30 T cell receptor beta chains reported below all come from one sample, sequenced in a study of blood T cell repertoires in COVID-19. The repertoire was sequenced with immunoSEQ multiplex PCR; TCRdb's copy has only in-frame clones and lacks some. The data show roughly 240,000 clones, 86% seen once. Sequenced input: PBMCs or T cells enriched from blood (not recorded which). Receptors were obtained from a woman aged 45-65 years who had recovered from COVID-19.

CDR3: CASSLGLAGGGETQYF. CDR3 nucleotide sequence: TGTGCCAGCAGTTTAGGGCTAGCGGGAGGAGGTGAGACCCAGTACTTC. This chain links TRBV28 with TRBJ2-5; 11 bases are shared with TRBD2. The V segment lost 2 bases and the J segment 5 bases; nucleotides outside the gene matches: 7. The CDR3 is made up of 16 amino acids. The germline gives CDR1 MDHEN, CDR2 SYDVKM. Drawing the rest from reference TRBV28 and TRBJ2-5, the complete variable domain is DVKVTQSSRYLVKRTGEKVFLECVQDMDHENMFWYRQDPGLGLRLIYFSYDVKMKEKGDIPEGYSVSREKKERFSLILESASTNQTSMYLCASSLGLAGGGETQYFGPGTRLLVL.

This chain links TRBV7-9 with TRBJ1-1; 10 bases align to TRBD1. V was pared by 2 bases and J by 3 bases, with 3 bases of the junction left unmatched. This CDR3 has 15 residues. Per germline, CDR1 SEHNR and CDR2 FQNEAQ (reference sequence). The CDR3 spells CASSLRQGADTEAFF. The CDR3 DNA is TGTGCCAGCAGCTTAAGACAGGGGGCGGACACTGAAGCTTTCTTT.

V gene TRBV19 combines with J gene TRBJ2-7; the D gene is possibly TRBD2 (5 bases). The CDR3 is 14 residues long. Germline CDR1 LNHDA, CDR2 SQIVND (reference sequence). V dropped 1 base and J dropped 2 bases, with 9 bases sitting between them. The CDR3 loop reads CASSIASGAYEQYF. CDR3 sequence (DNA): TGTGCCAGTAGTATAGCCAGCGGAGCCTACGAGCAGTACTTC.

This clone occurred a few times. This chain links TRBV9 with TRBJ1-1; D unresolved. Per the germline V gene, CDR1 is SGDLS and CDR2 is YYNGEE. Trimming pared 0 bases from V and 1 base from J, leaving 10 bases between. The CDR3 is made up of 15 amino acids. The CDR3 coding sequence is TGTGCCAGCAGCGTAGATTCCGGTGGGAACACTGAAGCTTTCTTT. Protein: CASSVDSGGNTEAFF.

This chain links TRBV30 with TRBJ2-7; 15 nucleotides align to TRBD2. Germline CDR1 and CDR2: GTSNPN and SVGIG (reference sequence). Germline trimming cut 1 base from V and 3 bases from J; bases unmatched to any gene: 1. The CDR3 is 15 amino acids. The CDR3 loop reads CAWSEGLAGGYEQYF. The CDR3 coding sequence is TGTGCCTGGAGTGAGGGACTAGCGGGAGGCTACGAGCAGTACTTC.

This chain links TRBV27 with TRBJ1-6; the D is unclear. This CDR3 has 13 residues. Trimming took off 2 bases at V and 7 bases at J, with 6 bases between the two ends. The germline V gene has CDR1 MNHEY and CDR2 SMNVEV (reference sequence). The CDR3 loop is CASSLAVNSPLHF. CDR3 DNA: TGTGCCAGCAGTTTAGCAGTAAATTCACCCCTCCACTTT.

V is TRBV15 and J is TRBJ1-2; 8 bases match TRBD1. The CDR3 runs 18 residues. The V and J ends lost 1 base and 8 bases, in that order; junction bases with no gene match: 18. The germline V gene encodes CDR1 LNHNV and CDR2 YYDKDF (reference sequence). CDR3 in DNA: TGTGCCACCAGCAGAGCCTCAGGGACAGGTGATTTATCCTACGGCTACACCTTC. As protein: CATSRASGTGDLSYGYTF.

This chain connects TRBV5-3 to TRBJ2-6; 12 bases align to TRBD1. TRBV5-3 is known as an ORF, though its function is uncertain. CDR3 length: 18 residues. With 4 bases clipped from V and 2 bases from J, the junction kept 7 bases outside the gene matches. In DNA form, the CDR3 reads TGTGCCAGAAGCACGGGAGGGACAGGGGGCACTGGGGCCAACGTCCTGACTTTC. Translated: CARSTGGTGGTGANVLTF.

This clone was recorded once. V usage is TRBV19 and J usage is TRBJ1-1, with D perhaps matching TRBD1 (5 bases). Germline V lookup: CDR1 LNHDA, CDR2 SQIVND (reference sequence). The CDR3 consists of 13 residues. V was pared by 5 bases and J by 5 bases, with 12 bases between. The CDR3 DNA reads TGTGCCAGTAGTTGGGGGGTTCGAACTGAAGCTTTCTTT. It is translated as CASSWGVRTEAFF. Filled out from reference TRBV19 and TRBJ1-1, the complete variable domain reads DGGITQSPKYLFRKEGQNVTLSCEQNLNHDAMYWYRQDPGQGLRLIYYSQIVNDFQKGDIAEGYSVSREKKESFPLTVTSAQKNPTAFYLCASSWGVRTEAFFGQGTRLTVV.

This clone appeared a few times. The chain carries TRBV29-1 and TRBJ1-5; D possibly corresponds to TRBD1 (6 bases). Germline V gene data show CDR1 as SQVTM and CDR2 as ANQGSEA. This CDR3 has 14 amino acids. Trimming took off 7 bases at V and 5 bases at J, with 18 bases between the two ends. The CDR3 nucleotides read TGCAGCGCCCTAGTGCTGGACAGAGATCAGCCCCAGCATTTT. Translating gives CSALVLDRDQPQHF.

V usage is TRBV30 and J usage is TRBJ2-3; D is perhaps TRBD2 (6 bases). Germline values: CDR1 GTSNPN, CDR2 SVGIG (reference sequence). The CDR3 runs to 14 residues. Trimming pared 8 bases from V and 1 base from J, leaving 16 bases between. This CDR3 is CAQWTKRGTDTQYF. The CDR3 DNA follows: TGTGCCCAATGGACTAAGCGGGGCACAGATACGCAGTATTTT.

CDR3 sequence reads: CASSYAGRETQYF. CDR3 coding DNA: TGTGCCAGCAGTTACGCGGGGAGAGAGACCCAGTACTTC. J is TRBJ2-5 and V is TRBV6-5; D might be TRBD2 (6 bases). CDR1 is MNHEY and CDR2 is SVGAGI in the germline V gene. This CDR3 comprises 13 residues. Trimming left V 2 bases short and J 4 bases short, with 8 bases between.

The CDR3 reads CASSQARGGTPRSPLHF. In nucleotides, the CDR3 is TGCGCCAGCAGCCAAGCCCGCGGCGGGACCCCACGGTCACCCCTCCACTTT. The V call is TRBV4-1, the J call TRBJ1-6, with a possible D match to TRBD1 (5 bases). Germline V CDR1 and CDR2: MGHRA, YSYEKL. The CDR3 length is 17 residues. Trimming removed 1 base at V and 10 bases at J, with 20 bases between.

The chain has TRBV4-3 and TRBJ1-1; D is unclear. The CDR3 has 15 residues. Germline V gives CDR1 LGHNA, CDR2 YSLEER. Deletions cut 1 base from V and 1 base from J, with 10 bases between. CDR3 bases: TGCGCCAGCAGCCAAGGAGCGGTGTCGAACACTGAAGCTTTCTTT. Encoded protein: CASSQGAVSNTEAFF.

This clone was recorded many times. The chain combines TRBV6-1 with TRBJ2-7; 12 positions match TRBD2. Germline V gene lookup returns CDR1 MNHNS and CDR2 SASEGT. Trimming took 0 bases from V and 4 from J; bases not matched to a gene: 4. The length of the CDR3 is 16 residues. CDR3 sequence (DNA): TGTGCCAGCAGTGAAGCGGAGACTAGCGGGAGTTACGAGCAGTACTTC. Amino acid sequence: CASSEAETSGSYEQYF.

This sequence joins TRBV19 and TRBJ1-2, with a tentative D call TRBD1 (6 bases). The CDR3 is 13 residues long. The V gene's germline CDR1 is LNHDA and CDR2 SQIVND (reference sequence). V shed 4 bases and J shed 8 bases, with 14 bases lying between them. The CDR3 DNA reads TGTGCCAGTAGTAAACAGGGTCGTTACGGCTACACCTTC. Residues: CASSKQGRYGYTF.

The genes are TRBV18 and TRBJ1-2; D is ambiguous. The CDR3 runs 13 residues. Trimming cost V 3 bases and J 2 bases, with 7 bases left between them. Germline CDR1 KGHSH, CDR2 LQKENI. CDR3 in amino acids: CASSPDGNYGYTF. The CDR3 DNA sequence: TGTGCCAGCTCACCCGACGGGAACTATGGCTACACCTTC.

The chain recombines TRBV6-5 with TRBJ2-2; D unresolved. Trimming removed 8 bases at V and 2 bases at J, with 12 bases between. Germline V gene sequence: CDR1 MNHEY, CDR2 SVGAGI. This CDR3 is 14 amino acids long. This CDR3 reads CASVTRINTGELFF. CDR3 nucleotides: TGTGCCAGCGTAACGAGGATTAACACCGGGGAGCTGTTTTTT.

V is TRBV9 and J is TRBJ2-6; no clear D gene. This CDR3 contains 16 residues. The germline CDR1 and CDR2 sequences are SGDLS and YYNGEE. Trimming cost V 4 bases and J 2 bases, with 13 bases left between them. CDR3 protein: CASSPKFRAGANVLTF. The CDR3 nucleotides are TGTGCCAGCAGCCCCAAATTCCGGGCTGGGGCCAACGTCCTGACTTTC.

This clone was found once. This sequence joins TRBV30 and TRBJ1-5; 7 bases map to TRBD1. The J segment lost 3 bases and the V segment lost 1 base, leaving 6 bases of the junction unmatched. From germline, CDR1 is GTSNPN and CDR2 SVGIG (reference sequence). This CDR3 is built from 15 residues. The CDR3 is CAWSDPGQYNQPQHF. The CDR3 DNA sequence: TGTGCCTGGAGTGACCCGGGACAGTACAATCAGCCCCAGCATTTT.

This rearrangement joins TRBV6-2 or TRBV6-3 to TRBJ1-6; 7 bases agree with TRBD1. CDR1 is MNHEY, CDR2 SVGEGT, per germline. The CDR3 covers 16 residues. The junction had 8 bases not matched to a gene; V was cut back by 2 bases and J by 7 bases. Here the CDR3 reads CASSYGGQARNSPLHF. In nucleotides, the CDR3 is TGTGCCAGCAGTTACGGAGGACAGGCAAGAAATTCACCCCTCCACTTT.

This chain connects TRBV10-1 to TRBJ2-2; tentatively, D is TRBD1 (5 bases). Germline CDR1 WNHNN, CDR2 SYGVQD (reference sequence). Trimming took 0 bases from V and 1 from J, leaving 12 bases between them. The length of the CDR3 is 17 residues. This chain's CDR3 is CASSESAQELNTGELFF. CDR3 DNA sequence: TGCGCCAGCAGTGAGTCAGCACAGGAGTTGAACACCGGGGAGCTGTTTTTT.

The chain combines TRBV9 with TRBJ1-2, with TRBD1 matching 7 bases. The CDR3 contains 14 residues. Germline V gene data show CDR1 as SGDLS and CDR2 as YYNGEE. Trimming took 4 bases from V and 6 from J; bases not matched to a gene: 9. The CDR3, as DNA: TGTGCCAGCAGCCCAAGACAGGGTGAGCATGGCTACACCTTC. Amino acid sequence: CASSPRQGEHGYTF.

This clone was counted a few times. The chain couples TRBV7-9 to TRBJ1-2; no definite D call. V was clipped by 2 bases and J by 2 bases, with 12 bases between them. Germline lookup yields CDR1 SEHNR and CDR2 FQNEAQ (reference sequence). This CDR3 spans 15 amino acids. CDR3 bases: TGTGCCAGCAGCTTATGGGAGGCCCCCAACTATGGCTACACCTTC. This encodes CASSLWEAPNYGYTF.

This clone was detected only once. The genes are TRBV6-5 and TRBJ1-6, with a weak D call TRBD1 (5 bases). The V end lost 2 bases, the J end lost 10 bases, and 12 bases lay between the germline ends. The CDR3 length is 14 residues. Germline CDR1 MNHEY, CDR2 SVGAGI. The CDR3 spells CASSYRQGNSPLHF. As DNA, the CDR3 is TGTGCCAGCAGTTACAGGCAGGGTAACTCACCCCTCCACTTT.

The chain recombines TRBV3-1 (or the pseudogene TRBV3-2) with TRBJ1-2, with 7 positions matching TRBD1. V lost 6 bases to trimming and J lost 5 bases; unmatched junction nucleotides: 18. CDR1 is LGHDT and CDR2 is YNNKEL in the germline V gene (reference sequence). This CDR3 spans 17 amino acids. The CDR3 DNA is TGTGCCAGCAGTCGCAAAGCAAAACAGGGGCTTTCATATGGCTACACCTTC. Encoded protein: CASSRKAKQGLSYGYTF.

The chain couples TRBV27 to TRBJ1-1; 10 nucleotides match TRBD1. The CDR3 is 16 residues long. Looked up from germline, CDR1 is MNHEY and CDR2 is SMNVEV (reference sequence). Germline trimming cut 3 bases from V and 3 bases from J; bases unmatched to any gene: 7. CDR3 sequence (DNA): TGTGCCAGCAGTTTCGGGGGGACAGGGGTGTACACTGAAGCTTTCTTT. This encodes CASSFGGTGVYTEAFF.

The chain has TRBV4-2 and TRBJ1-5; 9 positions match TRBD1. J gave up 4 bases and V 5 bases, and 6 bases lay outside the gene matches. Germline CDR1 reads LGHNA; CDR2 reads YNFKEQ. This CDR3 is 15 amino acids long. The CDR3 here is CASSFRDRDNQPQHF. The CDR3 nucleotides are TGTGCCAGCAGCTTCCGGGACAGGGATAATCAGCCCCAGCATTTT.

V and J are TRBV5-6 and TRBJ2-1, with D possibly TRBD1 on 6 matching bases. The CDR3 is made up of 15 amino acids. Trimming removed 5 bases at V and 4 bases at J, with 16 bases between. In germline, CDR1 is SGHDT, CDR2 YYEEEE. The CDR3 region has the DNA TGTGCCAGCAGGGACAACGGACAGCGGTACAATGAGCAGTTCTTC. It translates to CASRDNGQRYNEQFF.

This sequence joins TRBV19 and TRBJ2-7; 12 bases fit TRBD2. Germline V CDR1 and CDR2: LNHDA, SQIVND (reference sequence). The J segment lost 4 bases and the V segment lost 4 bases, leaving 2 bases of the junction unmatched. The CDR3 is 14 residues long. The CDR3 nucleotides read TGTGCCAGTAGTAGGACTAGCGGGATTTACGAGCAGTACTTC. Amino acid sequence: CASSRTSGIYEQYF.